A selection of T cell receptor beta chains follows, all from one sample in a study of cytotoxic CD8 clonotypes in ibrutinib-treated CLL. This table comes from immunoSEQ multiplex PCR, and its TCRdb copy is limited to in-frame clones, with some not included. The sample includes 100,000 to 150,000 clones, 70% to 90% of them seen just once. The material was PBMCs, obtained after 24 months of ibrutinib treatment. All receptors come from a human donor with chronic lymphocytic leukemia. Both conserved end residues are part of each CDR3. The order of the fields is V gene, J gene, D gene, clone size, CDR3 DNA, CDR3 protein. The D gene is left open where the match is weak. The size field is filled for only some rows; it gives once, few, many or a size class.

V gene: TRBV5-1; J gene: TRBJ1-2; D gene: .; clone size: .; CDR3 DNA: TGCGCCAGCAGCTTCATCCAGGGGAACTATGGCTACACCTTC; CDR3 protein: CASSFIQGNYGYTF
V gene: TRBV27; J gene: TRBJ1-5; D gene: TRBD1; clone size: .; CDR3 DNA: TGTGCCAGCAGCTTGAGGGGACAGGGGGCTACTCAGCCCCAGCATTTT; CDR3 protein: CASSLRGQGATQPQHF
V gene: TRBV5-8; J gene: TRBJ1-2; D gene: .; clone size: once; CDR3 DNA: TGTGCCAGCAGACTAGCGGGCCAGGGTCAGGGCTATGGCTACACCTTC; CDR3 protein: CASRLAGQGQGYGYTF
V gene: TRBV6-6; J gene: TRBJ2-1; D gene: TRBD2; clone size: .; CDR3 DNA: TGTGCCAGCAGTTACTCCCTAGCGGACAATGAGCAGTTCTTC; CDR3 protein: CASSYSLADNEQFF
V gene: TRBV7-9; J gene: TRBJ1-2; D gene: TRBD1; clone size: once; CDR3 DNA: TGTGCCACCCATACGGAGGACAGGGGGCGCGGACGGCTTGGCTACACCTTC; CDR3 protein: CATHTEDRGRGRLGYTF
V gene: TRBV7-9; J gene: TRBJ2-3; D gene: TRBD1; clone size: .; CDR3 DNA: TGTGCCAGCAGCTTGGCAGGGGGCAACACAGATACGCAGTATTTT; CDR3 protein: CASSLAGGNTDTQYF
V gene: TRBV4-2; J gene: TRBJ1-2; D gene: TRBD1; clone size: few; CDR3 DNA: TGTGCCAGCAGCCACGGAGACAGGGGCGGCTACACCTTC; CDR3 protein: CASSHGDRGGYTF
V gene: TRBV7-2; J gene: TRBJ1-3; D gene: .; clone size: .; CDR3 DNA: TGTGCCAGCAGCTCTGAGGGACGCCCGAAAACGGATTTT; CDR3 protein: CASSSEGRPKTDF
V gene: TRBV5-4; J gene: TRBJ2-5; D gene: .; clone size: .; CDR3 DNA: TGTGCCAGCAGCTTGGTGCTCGCTGAAGAGACCCAGTACTTC; CDR3 protein: CASSLVLAEETQYF
V gene: TRBV5-8; J gene: TRBJ1-2; D gene: .; clone size: .; CDR3 DNA: TGTGCCAGCAGCTTGGGAGTTTCGGGAACCCACTATGGCTACACCTTC; CDR3 protein: CASSLGVSGTHYGYTF
V gene: TRBV25-1; J gene: TRBJ2-5; D gene: TRBD1; clone size: .; CDR3 DNA: TGTGCCAGCAGTGAGGACAGGGGTTTGCGAGAGACCCAGTACTTC; CDR3 protein: CASSEDRGLRETQYF
V gene: TRBV5-1; J gene: TRBJ2-7; D gene: TRBD1; clone size: .; CDR3 DNA: TGCGCCAGCAGCCTGACAGGGTCCTACGAGCAGTACTTC; CDR3 protein: CASSLTGSYEQYF
V gene: TRBV5-8; J gene: TRBJ1-2; D gene: .; clone size: .; CDR3 DNA: TGTGCCAGCAGCTTGGCCCTGACAGGTTCAAACTATGGCTACACCTTC; CDR3 protein: CASSLALTGSNYGYTF